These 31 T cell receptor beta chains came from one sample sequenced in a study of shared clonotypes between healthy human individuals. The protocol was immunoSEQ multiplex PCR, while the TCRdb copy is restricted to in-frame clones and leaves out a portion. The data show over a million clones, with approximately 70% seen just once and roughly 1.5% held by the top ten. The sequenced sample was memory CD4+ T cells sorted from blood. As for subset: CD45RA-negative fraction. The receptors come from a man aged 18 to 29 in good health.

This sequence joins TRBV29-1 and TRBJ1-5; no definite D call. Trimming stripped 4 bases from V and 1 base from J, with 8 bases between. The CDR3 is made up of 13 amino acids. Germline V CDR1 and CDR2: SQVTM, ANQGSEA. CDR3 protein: CSVAAGSNQPQHF. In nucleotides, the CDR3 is TGCAGCGTTGCCGCAGGCAGCAATCAGCCCCAGCATTTT.

CDR3 sequence (DNA): TGCGCCAGCAGTCCCGGGACAGGGAGGAACACTGAAGCTTTCTTT. It specifies CASSPGTGRNTEAFF. The V call is TRBV10-1, the J call TRBJ1-1; 9 bases match TRBD1. V shed 5 bases and J 1 base; nucleotides not matched to a gene: 5. CDR1 is WNHNN and CDR2 is SYGVQD in the germline V gene (reference sequence). The CDR3 is 15 amino acids.

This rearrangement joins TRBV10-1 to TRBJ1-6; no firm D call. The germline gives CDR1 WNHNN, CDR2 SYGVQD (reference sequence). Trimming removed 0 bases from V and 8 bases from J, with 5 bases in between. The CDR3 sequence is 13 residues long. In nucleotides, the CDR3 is TGCGCCAGCAGTGAGTCGTGGTATTCACCCCTCCACTTT. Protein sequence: CASSESWYSPLHF.

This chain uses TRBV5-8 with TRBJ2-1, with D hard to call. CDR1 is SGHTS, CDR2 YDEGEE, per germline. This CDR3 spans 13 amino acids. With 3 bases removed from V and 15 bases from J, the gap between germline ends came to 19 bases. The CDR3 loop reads CASSSASRLLWFF. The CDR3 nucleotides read TGTGCCAGCAGCTCAGCCTCGCGGTTGCTATGGTTCTTC. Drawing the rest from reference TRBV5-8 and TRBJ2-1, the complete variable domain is EAGVTQSPTHLIKTRGQQATLRCSPISGHTSVYWYQQALGLGLQFLLWYDEGEERNRGNFPPRFSGRQFPNYSSELNVNALELEDSALYLCASSSASRLLWFFGPGTRLTVL.

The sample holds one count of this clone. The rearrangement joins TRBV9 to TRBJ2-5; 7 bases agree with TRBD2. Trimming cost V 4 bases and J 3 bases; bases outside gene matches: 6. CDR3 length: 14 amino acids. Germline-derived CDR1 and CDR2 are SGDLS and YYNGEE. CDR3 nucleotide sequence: TGTGCCAGCAGCCAGGGACTAATCAAAGAGACCCAGTACTTC. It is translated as CASSQGLIKETQYF.

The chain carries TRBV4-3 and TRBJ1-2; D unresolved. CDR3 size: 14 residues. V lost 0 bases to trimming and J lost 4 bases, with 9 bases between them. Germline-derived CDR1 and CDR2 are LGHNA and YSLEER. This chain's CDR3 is CASSQEKGIYGYTF. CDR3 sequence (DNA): TGCGCCAGCAGCCAAGAGAAGGGTATCTATGGCTACACCTTC.

The CDR3 region is CASSVGRRGLEDTGELFF. DNA of the CDR3: TGTGCCAGCAGCGTAGGTAGGCGGGGCCTGGAGGACACCGGGGAGCTGTTTTTT. J is TRBJ2-2 and V is TRBV9; possible D gene TRBD2, 6 bases. This CDR3 has 18 residues. In germline, CDR1 is SGDLS, CDR2 YYNGEE. Trimming took off 0 bases at V and 3 bases at J, with 18 bases between the two ends.

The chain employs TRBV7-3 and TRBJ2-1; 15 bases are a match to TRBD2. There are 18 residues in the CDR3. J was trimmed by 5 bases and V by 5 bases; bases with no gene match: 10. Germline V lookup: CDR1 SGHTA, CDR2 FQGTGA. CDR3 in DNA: TGTGCCAGCAGCCCCAGTGGGACTAGCGGGGGGACCAACAATGAGCAGTTCTTC. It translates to CASSPSGTSGGTNNEQFF.

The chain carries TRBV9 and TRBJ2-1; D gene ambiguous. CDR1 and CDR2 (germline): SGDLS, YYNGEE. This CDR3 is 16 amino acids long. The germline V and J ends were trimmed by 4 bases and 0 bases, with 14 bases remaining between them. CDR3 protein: CASSQNPQISYNEQFF. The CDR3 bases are TGTGCCAGCAGCCAAAACCCACAGATCTCCTACAATGAGCAGTTCTTC.

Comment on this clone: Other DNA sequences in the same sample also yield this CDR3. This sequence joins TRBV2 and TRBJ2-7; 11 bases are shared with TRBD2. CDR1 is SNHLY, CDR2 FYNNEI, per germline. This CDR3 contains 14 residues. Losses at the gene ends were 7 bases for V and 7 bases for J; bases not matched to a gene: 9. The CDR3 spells CASTSSGGPGEQYF. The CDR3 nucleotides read TGTGCCAGCACCTCTAGCGGGGGGCCGGGGGAGCAGTACTTC. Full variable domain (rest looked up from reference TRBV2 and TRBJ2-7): EPEVTQTPSHQVTQMGQEVILRCVPISNHLYFYWYRQILGQKVEFLVSFYNNEISEKSEIFDDQFSVERPDGSNFTLKIRSTKLEDSAMYFCASTSSGGPGEQYFGPGTRLTVT.

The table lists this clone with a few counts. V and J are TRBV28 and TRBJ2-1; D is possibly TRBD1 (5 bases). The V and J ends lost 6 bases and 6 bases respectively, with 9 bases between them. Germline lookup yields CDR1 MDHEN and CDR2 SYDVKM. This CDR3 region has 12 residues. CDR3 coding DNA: TGTGCCAGCAGCGATGGGGCCAATGAGCAGTTCTTC. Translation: CASSDGANEQFF. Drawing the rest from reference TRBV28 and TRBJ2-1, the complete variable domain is DVKVTQSSRYLVKRTGEKVFLECVQDMDHENMFWYRQDPGLGLRLIYFSYDVKMKEKGDIPEGYSVSREKKERFSLILESASTNQTSMYLCASSDGANEQFFGPGTRLTVL.

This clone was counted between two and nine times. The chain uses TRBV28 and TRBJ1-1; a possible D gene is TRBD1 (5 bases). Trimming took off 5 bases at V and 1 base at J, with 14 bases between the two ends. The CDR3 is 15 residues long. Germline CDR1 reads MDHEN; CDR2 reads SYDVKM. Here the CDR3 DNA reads TGTGCCAGCAGTACGCCGGGACTTCGGAACACTGAAGCTTTCTTT. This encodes CASSTPGLRNTEAFF.

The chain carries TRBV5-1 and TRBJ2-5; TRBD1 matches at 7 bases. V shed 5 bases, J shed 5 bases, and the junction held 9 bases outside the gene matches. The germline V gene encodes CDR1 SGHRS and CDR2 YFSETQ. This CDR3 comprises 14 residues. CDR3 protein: CASSLQGNGETQYF. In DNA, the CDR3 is TGCGCCAGCAGTTTACAGGGGAACGGGGAGACCCAGTACTTC.

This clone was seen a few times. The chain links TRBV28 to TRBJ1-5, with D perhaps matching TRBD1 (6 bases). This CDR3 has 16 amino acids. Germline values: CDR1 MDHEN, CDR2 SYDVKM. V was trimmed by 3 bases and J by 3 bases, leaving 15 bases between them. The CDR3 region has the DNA TGTGCCAGCAGTTTGGGGTCGGACAGACTCAATCAGCCCCAGCATTTT. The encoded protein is CASSLGSDRLNQPQHF.

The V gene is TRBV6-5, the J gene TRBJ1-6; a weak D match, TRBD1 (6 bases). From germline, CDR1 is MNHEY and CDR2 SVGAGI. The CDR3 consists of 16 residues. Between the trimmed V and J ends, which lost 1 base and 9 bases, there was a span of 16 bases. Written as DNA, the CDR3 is TGTGCCAGCAGTTACTACAGGGTCGGAATGGGTTCACCCCTCCACTTT. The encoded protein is CASSYYRVGMGSPLHF.

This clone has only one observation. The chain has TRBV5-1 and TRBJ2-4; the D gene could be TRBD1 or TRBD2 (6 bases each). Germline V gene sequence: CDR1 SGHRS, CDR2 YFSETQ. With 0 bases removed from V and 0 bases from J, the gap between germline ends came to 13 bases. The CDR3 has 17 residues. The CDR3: CASSLGSGAIAKNIQYF. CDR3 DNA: TGCGCCAGCAGCTTGGGTTCGGGGGCCATAGCCAAAAACATTCAGTACTTC.

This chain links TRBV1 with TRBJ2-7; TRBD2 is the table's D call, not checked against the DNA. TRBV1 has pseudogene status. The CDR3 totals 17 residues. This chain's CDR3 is CTSSQLPSGTQIYEQYF. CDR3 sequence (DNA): TGCACCAGCAGCCAACTACCCTCCGGGACTCAGATCTACGAGCAGTACTTC.

CDR3 coding DNA: TGCAGCGTTGAATGCGTATACGGGGCCAACGTCCTGACTTTC. This sequence encodes CSVECVYGANVLTF. The chain combines TRBV29-1 with TRBJ2-6; no clear D gene. The germline V gene has CDR1 SQVTM and CDR2 ANQGSEA. There are 14 residues in the CDR3. Trimming shortened V by 2 bases and J by 4 bases, and 9 bases separated the two germline ends.

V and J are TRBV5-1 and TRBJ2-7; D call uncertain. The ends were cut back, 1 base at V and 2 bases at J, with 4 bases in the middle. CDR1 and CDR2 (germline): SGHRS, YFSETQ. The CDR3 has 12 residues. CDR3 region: CASSLSTYEQYF. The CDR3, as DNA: TGCGCCAGCAGCTTGTCGACCTACGAGCAGTACTTC. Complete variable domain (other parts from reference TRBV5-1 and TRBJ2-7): KAGVTQTPRYLIKTRGQQVTLSCSPISGHRSVSWYQQTPGQGLQFLFEYFSETQRNKGNFPGRFSGRQFSNSRSEMNVSTLELGDSALYLCASSLSTYEQYFGPGTRLTVT.

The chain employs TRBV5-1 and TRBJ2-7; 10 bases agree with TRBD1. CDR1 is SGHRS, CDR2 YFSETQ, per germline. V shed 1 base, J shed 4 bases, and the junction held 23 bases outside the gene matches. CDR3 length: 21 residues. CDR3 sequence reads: CASSLNMDRGSSSQHQYEQYF. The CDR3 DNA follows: TGCGCCAGCAGCTTGAACATGGACAGGGGGTCCTCGTCCCAACACCAATACGAGCAGTACTTC.

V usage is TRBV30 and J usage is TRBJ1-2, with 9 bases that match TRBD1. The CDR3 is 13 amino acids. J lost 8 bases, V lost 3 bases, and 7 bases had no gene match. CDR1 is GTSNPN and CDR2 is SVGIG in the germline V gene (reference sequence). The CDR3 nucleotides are TGTGCCTGGAGACCTTTACAGGGGGCGGGCTACACCTTC. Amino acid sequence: CAWRPLQGAGYTF.

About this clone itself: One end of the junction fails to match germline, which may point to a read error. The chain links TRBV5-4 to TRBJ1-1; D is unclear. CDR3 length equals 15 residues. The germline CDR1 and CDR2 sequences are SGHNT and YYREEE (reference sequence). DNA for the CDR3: TGTGCCAGCAGTCGGGGATGGGGTATGAACGCTGAAGCTTTCTTT. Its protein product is CASSRGWGMNAEAFF.

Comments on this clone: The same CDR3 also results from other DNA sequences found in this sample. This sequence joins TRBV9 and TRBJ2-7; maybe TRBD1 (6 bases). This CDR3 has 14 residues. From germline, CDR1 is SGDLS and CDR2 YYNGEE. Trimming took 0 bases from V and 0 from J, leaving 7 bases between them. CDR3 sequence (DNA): TGTGCCAGCAGCGTAGAGGACAGCTCCTACGAGCAGTACTTC. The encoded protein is CASSVEDSSYEQYF.

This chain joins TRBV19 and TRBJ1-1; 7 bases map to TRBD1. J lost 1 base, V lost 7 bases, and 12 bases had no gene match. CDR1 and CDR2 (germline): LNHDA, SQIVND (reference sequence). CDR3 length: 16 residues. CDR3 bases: TGTGCCAGTATCCCAGACAGGGCACATACGAACACTGAAGCTTTCTTT. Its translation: CASIPDRAHTNTEAFF.

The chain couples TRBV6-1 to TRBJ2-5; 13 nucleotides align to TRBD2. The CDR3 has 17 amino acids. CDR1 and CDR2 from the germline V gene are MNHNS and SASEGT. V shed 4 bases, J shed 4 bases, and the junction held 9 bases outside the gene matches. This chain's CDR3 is CASSASTSGRAGETQYF. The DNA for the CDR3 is TGTGCCAGCAGTGCATCTACTAGCGGGAGGGCCGGAGAGACCCAGTACTTC.

The CDR3 protein is CASSTLTDFNQPQHF. The CDR3 coding sequence is TGTGCCAGCAGCACCCTGACAGATTTCAATCAGCCCCAGCATTTT. V gene TRBV5-6 combines with J gene TRBJ1-5; D is perhaps TRBD1 (5 bases). Trimming removed 4 bases from V and 3 bases from J, with 14 bases in between. CDR1 is SGHDT, CDR2 YYEEEE, per germline. The CDR3 is made up of 15 amino acids.

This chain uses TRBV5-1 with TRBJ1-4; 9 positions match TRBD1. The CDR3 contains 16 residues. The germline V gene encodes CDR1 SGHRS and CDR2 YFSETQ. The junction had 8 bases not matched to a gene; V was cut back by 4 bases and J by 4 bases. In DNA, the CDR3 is TGCGCCAGCAGCAGACGGACAGGGGCCAATAATGAAAAACTGTTTTTT. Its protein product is CASSRRTGANNEKLFF.

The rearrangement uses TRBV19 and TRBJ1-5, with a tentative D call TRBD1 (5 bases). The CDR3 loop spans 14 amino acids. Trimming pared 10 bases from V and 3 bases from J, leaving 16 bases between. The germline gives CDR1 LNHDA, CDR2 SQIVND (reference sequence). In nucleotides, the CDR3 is TGTGCCACGCATCCTCAGGGACTCAATCAGCCCCAGCATTTT. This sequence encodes CATHPQGLNQPQHF.

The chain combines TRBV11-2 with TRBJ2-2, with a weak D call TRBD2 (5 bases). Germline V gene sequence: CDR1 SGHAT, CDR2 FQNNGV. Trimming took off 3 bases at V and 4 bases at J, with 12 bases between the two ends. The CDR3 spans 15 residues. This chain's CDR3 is CASSLDSVVTGELFF. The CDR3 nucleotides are TGTGCCAGCAGCTTGGATAGCGTAGTCACCGGGGAGCTGTTTTTT. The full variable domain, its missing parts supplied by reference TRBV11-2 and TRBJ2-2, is EAGVAQSPRYKIIEKRQSVAFWCNPISGHATLYWYQQILGQGPKLLIQFQNNGVVDDSQLPKDRFSAERLKGVDSTLKIQPAKLEDSAVYLCASSLDSVVTGELFFGEGSRLTVL.

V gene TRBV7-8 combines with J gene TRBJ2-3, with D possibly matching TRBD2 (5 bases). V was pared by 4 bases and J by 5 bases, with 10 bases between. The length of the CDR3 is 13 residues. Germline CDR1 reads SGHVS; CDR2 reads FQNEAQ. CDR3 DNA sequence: TGTGCCAGCAGCTACGGGGTTGGAGATACGCAGTATTTT. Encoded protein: CASSYGVGDTQYF.

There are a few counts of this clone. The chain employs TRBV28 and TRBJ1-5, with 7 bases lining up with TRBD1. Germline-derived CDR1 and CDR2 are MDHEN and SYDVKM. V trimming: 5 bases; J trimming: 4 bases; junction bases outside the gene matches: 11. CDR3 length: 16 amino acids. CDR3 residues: CASSPSKRQGNQPQHF. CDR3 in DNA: TGTGCCAGCAGTCCCTCCAAGCGACAGGGTAATCAGCCCCAGCATTTT.